The clone carrying this T cell receptor beta chain was observed a few times. Its antigen is not known. This sample is part of a study of vaccination and CD4 T cells after COVID-19. Background on the study: Either the Pfizer-BioNTech BNT162b2 or Moderna mRNA-1273 vaccine was given as two doses.

TCRdb reanalysed the PCR reads using MiXCR and keeps one entry per CDR3 protein. The sample includes 30,000 to 40,000 distinct CDR3 sequences, around 39% of them seen just once. Study-wide results and caveats: The rise in median SARS-CoV-2-reactive clonotypes, from roughly 21 to 40, was not significant.

Germline loops: CDR1 LNHDA, CDR2 SQIVND (reference sequence). This CDR3 comprises 14 residues. Trimming cost V 3 bases and J 1 base, with 9 bases left between them. Documented time point: late sampling 161 to 241 days after vaccination in a few convalescent patients. Positive PCR tests came between March and December 2020, ahead of the US Alpha, Beta and Delta variants. The TCR sequence derives from a human donor who had recovered from COVID-19. The material sequenced was CD4+ T cells from blood, taken about 7 months after SARS-CoV-2 vaccination. The V call is TRBV19, the J call TRBJ1-1; D remains unclear. The CDR3 loop reads CASSIGRANTEAFF. For the CDR3, the DNA is TGTGCCAGTAGTATCGGCCGCGCGAACACTGAAGCTTTCTTT.